The clone carrying this T cell receptor (beta chain) is medium-sized in the sample. The record originates from a study of blood T cell repertoires in COVID-19. Study context: Donors in the United States, Italy and Spain gave samples during acute or convalescent COVID-19. Sources were T cells, B-cell-depleted T cells, or PBMCs; the material itself was cDNA or gDNA.

The length of the CDR3 is 15 residues. Germline V gene lookup returns CDR1 KGHSH and CDR2 LQKENI. Unmatched junction bases numbered 4, after V lost 3 bases and J lost 0 bases. In the study's own analysis: Nucleated cell counts were estimated from reference gene primer amplification. Clones were sequenced by immunoSEQ multiplex PCR, and TCRdb holds only the in-frame ones, with some missing. V and J calls and clone size come straight from that table; D and trimming were deduced from the DNA. Of over 50,000 clones listed, 75% to 95% are singletons. The source is a man aged 45-60 years with active COVID-19. The chain combines TRBV18 with TRBJ1-1; 7 nucleotides match TRBD1. The sequencing sample was made of peripheral blood. CDR3 region: CASSPQTGLNTEAFF. The CDR3 nucleotides are TGTGCCAGCTCACCCCAGACAGGGTTGAACACTGAAGCTTTCTTT. The full variable domain, its missing parts supplied by reference TRBV18 and TRBJ1-1, is NAGVMQNPRHLVRRRGQEARLRCSPMKGHSHVYWYRQLPEEGLKFMVYLQKENIIDESGMPKERFSAEFPKEGPSILRIQQVVRGDSAAYFCASSPQTGLNTEAFFGQGTRLTVV.